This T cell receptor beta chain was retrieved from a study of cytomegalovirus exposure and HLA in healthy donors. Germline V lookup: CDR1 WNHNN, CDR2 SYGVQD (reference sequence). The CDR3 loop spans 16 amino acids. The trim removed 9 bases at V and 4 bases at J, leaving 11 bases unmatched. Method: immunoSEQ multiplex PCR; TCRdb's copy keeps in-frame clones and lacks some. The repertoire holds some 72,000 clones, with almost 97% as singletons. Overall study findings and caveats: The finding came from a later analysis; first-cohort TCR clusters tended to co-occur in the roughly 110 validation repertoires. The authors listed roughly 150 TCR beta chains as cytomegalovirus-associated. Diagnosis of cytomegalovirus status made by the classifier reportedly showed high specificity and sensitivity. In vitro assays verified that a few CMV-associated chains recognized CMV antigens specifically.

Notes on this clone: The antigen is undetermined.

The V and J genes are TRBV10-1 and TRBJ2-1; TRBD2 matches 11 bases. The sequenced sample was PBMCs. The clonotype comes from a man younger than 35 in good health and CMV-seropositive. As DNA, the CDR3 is TGCGCCAGTTCCGATCCGACTAGCGGGATGTACAATGAGCAGTTCTTC. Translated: CASSDPTSGMYNEQFF.